This T cell receptor (beta chain) derives from a study of cytomegalovirus exposure and HLA in healthy donors. As concerns this clone: Antigen unknown.

60 Vbeta and 13 Jbeta primers were used in PCR. Using immunoSEQ multiplex PCR, the repertoire was profiled, and TCRdb retains in-frame clones only, with some absent. The sample gives a few hundred thousand clones, 70% to 90% of which show up once; less than 8.5% is in the top ten. Findings of the study overall: V segments that were indistinguishable, TRBV6-2 and TRBV6-3 among them, were omitted from analysis. In a later analysis, compared with equally common non-associated chains, HLA-associated beta chains were more expanded. HLA alleles were associated with around 17,000 TCR beta sequences in a later analysis at 0.05 false discovery rate.

Trimming cost V 2 bases and J 6 bases; bases outside gene matches: 11. CDR1 SEHNR and CDR2 FQNEAQ come from the germline V gene (reference sequence). The length of the CDR3 is 18 residues. V usage is TRBV7-9 and J usage is TRBJ2-2; 11 bases line up with TRBD2. Sample: PBMCs. The source is an older woman in good health and CMV-seropositive. The DNA of the CDR3 is TGTGCCAGCAGCTTACCTACACCGGGACTAGCGGCTCCCGGGGAGCTGTTTTTT. Encoded protein: CASSLPTPGLAAPGELFF.